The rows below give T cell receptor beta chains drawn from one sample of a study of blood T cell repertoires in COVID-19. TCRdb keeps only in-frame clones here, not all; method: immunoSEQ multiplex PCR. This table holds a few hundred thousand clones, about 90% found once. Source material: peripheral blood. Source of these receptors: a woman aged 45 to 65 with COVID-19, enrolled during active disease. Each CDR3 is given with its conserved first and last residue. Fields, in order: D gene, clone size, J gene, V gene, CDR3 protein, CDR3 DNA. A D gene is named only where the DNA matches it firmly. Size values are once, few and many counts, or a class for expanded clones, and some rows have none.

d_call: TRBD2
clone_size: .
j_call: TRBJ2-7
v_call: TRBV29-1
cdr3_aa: CSVRTSGTYEQYF
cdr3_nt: TGCAGCGTGCGGACTAGCGGTACCTACGAGCAGTACTTC

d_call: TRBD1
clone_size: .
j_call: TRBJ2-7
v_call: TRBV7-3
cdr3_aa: CASTLPGQRLFEQYF
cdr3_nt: TGTGCCAGCACCCTCCCGGGACAGAGGCTATTCGAGCAGTACTTC

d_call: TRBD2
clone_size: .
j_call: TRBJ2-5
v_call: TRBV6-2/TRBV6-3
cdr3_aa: CASTPTSGRRETQYF
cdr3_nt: TGTGCCAGCACCCCGACTAGCGGGAGACGAGAGACCCAGTACTTC

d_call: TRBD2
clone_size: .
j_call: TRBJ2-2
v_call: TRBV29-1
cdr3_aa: CSVKTSGNTGELFF
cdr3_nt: TGCAGCGTGAAAACTAGCGGGAACACCGGGGAGCTGTTTTTT

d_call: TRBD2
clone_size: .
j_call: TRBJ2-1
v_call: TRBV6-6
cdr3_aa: CASSYGGRAYNEQFF
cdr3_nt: TGTGCCAGCAGTTACGGCGGGAGGGCCTACAATGAGCAGTTCTTC

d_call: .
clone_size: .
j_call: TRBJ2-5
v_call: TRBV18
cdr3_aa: CASSPTHREGLLETQYF
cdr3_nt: TGTGCCAGCTCACCAACTCACAGGGAAGGATTATTAGAGACCCAGTACTTC

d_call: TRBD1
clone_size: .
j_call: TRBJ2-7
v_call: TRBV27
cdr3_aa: CASRRQGYSYEQYF
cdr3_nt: TGTGCCAGCAGACGACAGGGATATTCCTACGAGCAGTACTTC

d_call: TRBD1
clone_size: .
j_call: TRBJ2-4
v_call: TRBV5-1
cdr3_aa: CASRPGQGVNIQYF
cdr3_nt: TGCGCCAGCAGACCCGGACAGGGCGTAAACATTCAGTACTTC

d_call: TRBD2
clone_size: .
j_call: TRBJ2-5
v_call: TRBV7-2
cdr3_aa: CASSLGGVETQYF
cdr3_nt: TGTGCCAGCAGCTTGGGAGGGGTGGAGACCCAGTACTTC

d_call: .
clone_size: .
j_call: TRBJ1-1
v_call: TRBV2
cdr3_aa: CASSRDGGWDTEAFF
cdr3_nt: TGTGCCAGCAGTCGGGATGGGGGCTGGGACACTGAAGCTTTCTTT

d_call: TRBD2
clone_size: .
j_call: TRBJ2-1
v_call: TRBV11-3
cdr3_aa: CASSLGTSGRIEQFF
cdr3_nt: TGTGCCAGCAGCCTCGGGACTAGCGGGAGAATTGAGCAGTTCTTC

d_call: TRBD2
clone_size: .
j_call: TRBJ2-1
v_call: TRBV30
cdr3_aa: CAWSAKIAGGPGEQFF
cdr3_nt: TGTGCCTGGAGCGCCAAAATAGCGGGAGGGCCGGGTGAGCAGTTCTTC

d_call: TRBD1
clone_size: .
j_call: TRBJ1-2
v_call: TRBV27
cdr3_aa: CASSVPGQGHYGYTF
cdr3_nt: TGTGCCAGCAGTGTACCGGGACAGGGGCACTATGGCTACACCTTC

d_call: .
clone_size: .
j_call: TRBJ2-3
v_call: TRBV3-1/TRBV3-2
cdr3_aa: CASSQAQGRTDTQYF
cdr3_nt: TGTGCCAGCAGCCAAGCACAGGGGAGGACAGATACGCAGTATTTT

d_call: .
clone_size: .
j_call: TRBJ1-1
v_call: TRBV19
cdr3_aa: CATGGPISGAEAFF
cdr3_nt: TGTGCCACCGGAGGTCCAATCTCAGGGGCTGAAGCTTTCTTT

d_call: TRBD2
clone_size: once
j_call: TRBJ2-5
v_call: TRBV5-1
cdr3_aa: CASGTSGAETQYF
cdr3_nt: TGCGCCAGCGGGACTAGCGGGGCGGAGACCCAGTACTTC

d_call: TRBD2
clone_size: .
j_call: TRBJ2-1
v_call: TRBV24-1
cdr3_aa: CATYSGRGEQFF
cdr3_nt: TGTGCCACCTACAGCGGGAGGGGAGAGCAGTTCTTC

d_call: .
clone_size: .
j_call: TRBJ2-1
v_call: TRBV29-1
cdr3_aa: CSVEGQGIEQFF
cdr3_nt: TGCAGCGTTGAGGGTCAGGGGATTGAGCAGTTCTTC

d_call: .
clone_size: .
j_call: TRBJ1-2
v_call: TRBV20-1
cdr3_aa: CSAKGIYGYTF
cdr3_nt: TGCAGTGCTAAGGGGATTTATGGCTACACCTTC

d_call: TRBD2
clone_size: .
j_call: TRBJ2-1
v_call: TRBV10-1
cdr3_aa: CASSESKTSIPYNEQFF
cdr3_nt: TGCGCCAGCAGTGAGTCGAAGACTAGCATCCCCTACAATGAGCAGTTCTTC

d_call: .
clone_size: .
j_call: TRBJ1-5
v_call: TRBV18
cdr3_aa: CASSLQGSTLFLGNQPQHF
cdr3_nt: TGTGCCAGCTCACTGCAGGGTTCTACTCTATTTCTGGGCAATCAGCCCCAGCATTTT

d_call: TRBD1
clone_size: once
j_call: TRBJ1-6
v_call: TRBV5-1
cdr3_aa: CASGPGQYNSPLHF
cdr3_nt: TGCGCCAGCGGGCCGGGACAGTATAATTCACCCCTCCACTTT

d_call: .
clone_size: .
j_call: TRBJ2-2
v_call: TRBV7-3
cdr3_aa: CASSYLANTGELFF
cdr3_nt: TGTGCCAGCAGCTATCTAGCGAACACCGGGGAGCTGTTTTTT

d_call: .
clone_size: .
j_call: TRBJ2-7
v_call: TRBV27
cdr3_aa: CASSFAGPSYEQYF
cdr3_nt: TGTGCCAGCAGTTTTGCGGGACCCTCCTACGAGCAGTACTTC

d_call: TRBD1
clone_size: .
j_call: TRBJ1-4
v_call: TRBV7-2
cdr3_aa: CASSSGGLYNEKLFF
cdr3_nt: TGTGCCAGCAGCTCAGGGGGGCTTTATAATGAAAAACTGTTTTTT

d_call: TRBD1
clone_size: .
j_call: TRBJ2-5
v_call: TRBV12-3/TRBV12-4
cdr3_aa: CAKPGQPKETQYF
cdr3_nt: TGTGCCAAACCGGGACAGCCTAAGGAGACCCAGTACTTC

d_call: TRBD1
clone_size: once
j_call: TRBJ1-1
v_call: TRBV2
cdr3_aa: CASSERTGKAEAFF
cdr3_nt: TGTGCCAGCAGTGAACGGACAGGGAAGGCTGAAGCTTTCTTT

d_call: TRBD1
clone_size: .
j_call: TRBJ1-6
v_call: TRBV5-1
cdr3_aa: CASSYRTGQGSPLHF
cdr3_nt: TGCGCCAGCAGCTATAGGACAGGGCAGGGTTCACCCCTCCACTTT

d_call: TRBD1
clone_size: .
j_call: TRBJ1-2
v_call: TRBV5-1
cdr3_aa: CASSWDRDYGYTF
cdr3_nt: TGCGCCAGCAGCTGGGACAGGGACTATGGCTACACCTTC